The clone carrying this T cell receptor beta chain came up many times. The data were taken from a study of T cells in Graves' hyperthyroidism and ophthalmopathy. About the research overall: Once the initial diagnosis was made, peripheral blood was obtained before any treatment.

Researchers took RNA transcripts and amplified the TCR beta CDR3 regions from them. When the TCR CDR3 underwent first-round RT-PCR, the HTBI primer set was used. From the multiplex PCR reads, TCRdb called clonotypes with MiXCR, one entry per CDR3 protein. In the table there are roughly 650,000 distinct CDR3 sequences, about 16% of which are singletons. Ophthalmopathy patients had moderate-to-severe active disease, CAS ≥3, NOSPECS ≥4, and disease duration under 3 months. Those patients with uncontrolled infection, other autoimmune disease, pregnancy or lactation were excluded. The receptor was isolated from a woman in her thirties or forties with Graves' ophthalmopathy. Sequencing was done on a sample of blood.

CDR3 region: CASSEGLAFDNEQFF. The CDR3 bases are TGTGCCAGCAGCGAGGGACTAGCGTTCGACAATGAGCAGTTCTTC. The rearrangement uses TRBV5-5 and TRBJ2-1; TRBD2 agrees at 10 bases. The CDR3 is made up of 15 amino acids. The germline V gene has CDR1 SGHKS and CDR2 YYEKEE (reference sequence). V lost 4 bases and J lost 5; bases outside the gene matches: 6.